The 3 T cell receptor beta chains given below trace back to one sample, sequenced in a study of blood T cell repertoires in COVID-19. Measured with immunoSEQ multiplex PCR; TCRdb has only the in-frame clones, and not every one. Of 120,000 to 150,000 clones in the sample, 65% to 90% were seen once. Sequenced: peripheral blood. The receptors here all came from a man aged 50-60 years with acute or convalescent COVID-19.

This clone was observed a single time. The chain couples TRBV2 to TRBJ1-6; TRBD1 is a possible D gene (6 bases). Germline CDR1 is SNHLY and CDR2 is FYNNEI. There are 15 residues in the CDR3. With 3 bases removed from V and 5 bases from J, the gap between germline ends came to 11 bases. CDR3 sequence reads: CASSESGQNNSPLHF. The CDR3, as DNA: TGTGCCAGCAGTGAGTCAGGACAGAATAATTCACCCCTCCACTTT. Full variable domain (rest looked up from reference TRBV2 and TRBJ1-6): EPEVTQTPSHQVTQMGQEVILRCVPISNHLYFYWYRQILGQKVEFLVSFYNNEISEKSEIFDDQFSVERPDGSNFTLKIRSTKLEDSAMYFCASSESGQNNSPLHFGNGTRLTVT.

This rearrangement joins TRBV6-6 to TRBJ1-5, with TRBD1 as a possible D gene (5 bases). The germline V gene has CDR1 MNHNY and CDR2 SVGAGI (reference sequence). V lost 6 bases, J lost 4 bases, and 7 bases lay in between. This CDR3 contains 12 residues. The CDR3 sequence: CASSGTNQPQHF. CDR3 DNA sequence: TGTGCCAGCAGCGGGACTAATCAGCCCCAGCATTTT.

The chain is built from TRBV18 and TRBJ2-1; 10 bases are shared with TRBD2. CDR1 is KGHSH, CDR2 LQKENI, per germline. The CDR3 spans 15 residues. Trimming cost V 2 bases and J 4 bases; bases outside gene matches: 2. CDR3 coding DNA: TGTGCCAGCTCACCAGGAGCGGGAGGGTACAATGAGCAGTTCTTC. This encodes CASSPGAGGYNEQFF.